This TCR beta chain emerged from a study of shared clonotypes between healthy human individuals. Study overall: Per donor, CD8 memory used one plate, CD8 naive used two, CD4 memory used three and CD4 naive used three. Study-level results: Memory subsets had estimated richness that was generally smaller than that of naive subsets. Sample collection involved blood only; tissue repertoires are likely different.

Investigators spread the genomic DNA of each subset evenly over several immunoSEQ plates. TCRdb keeps only in-frame clones here, not all; method: immunoSEQ multiplex PCR. Of 2 million to 3 million clones listed, over 85% are singletons. Notes on this clone: No antigen is known for it.

The sequence was obtained from a man aged 18 to 30 in good health. Some clones in this sample may be carry-over from other donors' samples. The specimen sequenced was naive CD4+ T cells from PBMCs. Documented subset: CD45RA+ positively selected.

In DNA, the CDR3 is TGTGCCAGCAGGGGGCAGGGGATTAATTCACCCCTCCACTTT. It encodes CASRGQGINSPLHF. This chain links TRBV2 with TRBJ1-6; the D gene is possibly TRBD1 (6 bases). The CDR3 runs 14 residues. Trimming left V 6 bases short and J 6 bases short, with 12 bases between. Germline loops: CDR1 SNHLY, CDR2 FYNNEI.